This T cell receptor beta chain was sequenced during a study of Graves' ophthalmopathy and Graves' hyperthyroidism. Study-level background: Researchers obtained peripheral blood at initial diagnosis, before any treatment had begun.

The ends were cut back, 0 bases at V and 1 base at J, with 7 bases in the middle. The CDR3 runs to 14 residues. Germline V gives CDR1 DFQATT, CDR2 SNEGSKA (reference sequence). Using RNA transcripts, the TCR beta CDR3 regions were amplified. First-round RT-PCR employed HTBI primers, with a second-round multiplex PCR after it. TCRdb itself ran the multiplex PCR reads through MiXCR, one entry per CDR3 protein. The sample has hundreds of thousands of distinct CDR3 sequences; approximately 42% are singletons. If patients had other autoimmune diseases, uncontrolled infections, pregnancy or lactation, they were excluded. Study findings and constraints: The model's prediction of ophthalmopathy progression had approximately 71% sensitivity and around 77% specificity. The authors also found most expanded thyroid clonotypes above 0.001 frequency in blood.

This clonotype appeared many times. Its antigen is unidentified. The chain joins TRBV20-1 to TRBJ1-5; D is undetermined. The sequence came from an adult man with Graves' ophthalmopathy. Specimen: peripheral blood. This chain's CDR3 is CSAREGRSNQPQHF. The CDR3 DNA reads TGCAGTGCTAGAGAGGGGAGGAGCAATCAGCCCCAGCATTTT.